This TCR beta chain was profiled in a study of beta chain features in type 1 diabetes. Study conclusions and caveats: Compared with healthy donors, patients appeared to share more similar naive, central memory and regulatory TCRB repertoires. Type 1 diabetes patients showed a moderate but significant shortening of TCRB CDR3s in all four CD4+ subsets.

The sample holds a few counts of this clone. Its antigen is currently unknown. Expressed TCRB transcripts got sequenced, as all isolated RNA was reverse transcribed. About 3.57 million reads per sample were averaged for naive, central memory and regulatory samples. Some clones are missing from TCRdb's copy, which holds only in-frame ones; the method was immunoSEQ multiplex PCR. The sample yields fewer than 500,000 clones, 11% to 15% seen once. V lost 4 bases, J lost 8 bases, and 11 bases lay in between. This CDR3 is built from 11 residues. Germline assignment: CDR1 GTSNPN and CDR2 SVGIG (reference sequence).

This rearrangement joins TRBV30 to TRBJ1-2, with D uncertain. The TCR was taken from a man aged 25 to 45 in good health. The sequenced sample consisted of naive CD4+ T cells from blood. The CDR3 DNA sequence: TGTGCCTGGAAGGCAGGTCAAGGCTACACCTTC. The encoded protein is CAWKAGQGYTF.